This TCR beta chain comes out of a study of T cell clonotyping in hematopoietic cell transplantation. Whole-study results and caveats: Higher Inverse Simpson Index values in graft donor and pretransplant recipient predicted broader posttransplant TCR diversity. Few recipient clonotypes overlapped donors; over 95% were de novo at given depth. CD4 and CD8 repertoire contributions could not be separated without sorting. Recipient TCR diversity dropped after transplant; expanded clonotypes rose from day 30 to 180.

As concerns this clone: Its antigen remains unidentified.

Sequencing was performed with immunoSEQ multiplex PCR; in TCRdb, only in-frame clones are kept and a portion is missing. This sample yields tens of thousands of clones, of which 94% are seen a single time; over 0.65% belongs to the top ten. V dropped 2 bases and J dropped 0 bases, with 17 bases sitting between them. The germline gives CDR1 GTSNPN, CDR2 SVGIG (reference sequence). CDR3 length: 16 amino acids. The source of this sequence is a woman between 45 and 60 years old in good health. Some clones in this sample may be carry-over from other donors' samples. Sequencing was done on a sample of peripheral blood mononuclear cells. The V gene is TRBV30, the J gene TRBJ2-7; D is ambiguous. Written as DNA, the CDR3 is TGTGCCTGGAGTAAGGGCACTCGGGCGGACTCCTACGAGCAGTACTTC. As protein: CAWSKGTRADSYEQYF.